The 5 T cell receptor beta chains reported below all come from one sample, sequenced in a study of beta chain features in type 1 diabetes. Reverse transcribing all isolated RNA meant expressed TCRB transcripts were sequenced. Data came from immunoSEQ multiplex PCR; TCRdb stores just in-frame clones and leaves some out. The table shows 250,000 to 350,000 clones, with roughly 15% occurring only once. The sample consisted of central memory CD4+ T cells from blood. These receptors originate from a man aged 25-45 years in good health.

The rearrangement joins TRBV7-2 to TRBJ2-5, with D possibly being TRBD1 (5 bases). Trimming took off 4 bases at V and 7 bases at J, with 13 bases between the two ends. CDR3 size: 13 residues. Looked up from germline, CDR1 is SGHTA and CDR2 is FQGNSA. As DNA, the CDR3 is TGTGCCAGCAGCTCGTTGGGGCCTAGGACCCAGTACTTC. It translates to CASSSLGPRTQYF.

This clone was recorded many times. The genes are TRBV7-9 and TRBJ1-1; D is possibly TRBD1 (6 bases). From germline, CDR1 is SEHNR and CDR2 FQNEAQ (reference sequence). Trimming pared 3 bases from V and 1 base from J, leaving 12 bases between. This CDR3 is 15 amino acids long. The CDR3 DNA is TGTGCCAGCAGCTTGGAACAGGGCGCGAACACTGAAGCTTTCTTT. It yields the protein CASSLEQGANTEAFF. The whole variable domain, remainder taken from reference TRBV7-9 and TRBJ1-1, is DTGVSQNPRHKITKRGQNVTFRCDPISEHNRLYWYRQTLGQGPEFLTYFQNEAQLEKSRLLSDRFSAERPKGSFSTLEIQRTEQGDSAMYLCASSLEQGANTEAFFGQGTRLTVV.

This clone was observed a few times. This chain uses TRBV25-1 with TRBJ1-1; possibly TRBD1 for D (5 bases). V was cut by 5 bases and J by 2 bases, with 15 bases left in between. This CDR3 spans 15 amino acids. Germline V CDR1 and CDR2: MGHDK, SYGVNS. The CDR3 DNA reads as TGTGCCAGCAGTATGTTGGGGGGAACCAACACTGAAGCTTTCTTT. This codes for CASSMLGGTNTEAFF. Using reference TRBV25-1 and TRBJ1-1 for the parts outside the CDR3, the full variable domain is EADIYQTPRYLVIGTGKKITLECSQTMGHDKMYWYQQDPGMELHLIHYSYGVNSTEKGDLSSESTVSRIRTEHFPLTLESARPSHTSQYLCASSMLGGTNTEAFFGQGTRLTVV.

This chain joins TRBV5-1 and TRBJ2-3; 8 nucleotides line up with TRBD1. Trimming cost V 8 bases and J 4 bases; bases outside gene matches: 3. The germline V gene encodes CDR1 SGHRS and CDR2 YFSETQ. The CDR3 covers 12 residues. This chain's CDR3 is CASGQGADTQYF. The CDR3 nucleotides are TGCGCCAGTGGACAGGGCGCAGATACGCAGTATTTT. The full variable domain, in which reference TRBV5-1 and TRBJ2-3 provide the parts outside the CDR3, is KAGVTQTPRYLIKTRGQQVTLSCSPISGHRSVSWYQQTPGQGLQFLFEYFSETQRNKGNFPGRFSGRQFSNSRSEMNVSTLELGDSALYLCASGQGADTQYFGPGTRLTVL.

The rearrangement links TRBV18 to TRBJ2-7; D is unclear. V shed 0 bases and J shed 1 base, with 16 bases lying between them. From germline, CDR1 is KGHSH and CDR2 LQKENI. The CDR3 has 17 amino acids. In DNA, the CDR3 is TGTGCCAGCTCACCACCGTTAACTGGTATTAGGTCCTACGAGCAGTACTTC. This sequence encodes CASSPPLTGIRSYEQYF.